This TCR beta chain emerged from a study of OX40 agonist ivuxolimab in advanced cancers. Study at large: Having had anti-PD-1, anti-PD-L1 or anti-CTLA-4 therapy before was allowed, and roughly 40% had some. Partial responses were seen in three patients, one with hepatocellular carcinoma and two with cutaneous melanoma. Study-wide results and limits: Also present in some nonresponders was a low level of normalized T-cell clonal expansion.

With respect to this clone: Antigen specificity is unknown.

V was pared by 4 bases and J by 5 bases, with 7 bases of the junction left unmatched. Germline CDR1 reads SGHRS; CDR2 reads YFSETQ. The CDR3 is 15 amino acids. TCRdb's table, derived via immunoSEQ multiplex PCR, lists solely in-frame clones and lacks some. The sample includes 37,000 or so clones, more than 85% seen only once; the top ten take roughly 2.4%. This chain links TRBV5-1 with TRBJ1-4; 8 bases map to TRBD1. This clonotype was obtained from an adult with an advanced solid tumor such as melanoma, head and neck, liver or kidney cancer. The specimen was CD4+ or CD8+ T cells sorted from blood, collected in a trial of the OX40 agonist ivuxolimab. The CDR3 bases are TGCGCCAGCAGCATAGGGGACAGGCAAAATGAAAAACTGTTTTTT. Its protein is CASSIGDRQNEKLFF.